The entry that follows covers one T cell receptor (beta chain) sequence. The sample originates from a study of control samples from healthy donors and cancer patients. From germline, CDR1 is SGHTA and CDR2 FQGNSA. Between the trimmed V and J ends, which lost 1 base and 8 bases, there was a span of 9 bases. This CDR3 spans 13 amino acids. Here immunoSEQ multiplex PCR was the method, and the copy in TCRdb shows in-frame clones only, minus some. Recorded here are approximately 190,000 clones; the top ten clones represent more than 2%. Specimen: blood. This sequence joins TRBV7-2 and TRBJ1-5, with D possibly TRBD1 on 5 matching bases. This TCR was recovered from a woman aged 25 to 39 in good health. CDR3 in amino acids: CASSLEGLKPQHF. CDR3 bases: TGTGCCAGCAGCTTAGAGGGGTTAAAGCCCCAGCATTTT.